In its sample, the clone carrying this TCR beta chain was seen a few times. This CDR3 region has 17 residues. Unmatched junction bases numbered 4, after V lost 1 base and J lost 2 bases. CDR1 and CDR2 (germline): SEHNR, FQNEAQ (reference sequence). TCRdb independently ran MiXCR on the 5' RACE reads; one entry per CDR3 protein. Seen here are about 660,000 distinct CDR3 sequences, over 8.5% observed once, and the top ten hold 0.75% to 1%. This sample was included in a study of identical twins. These records were also assigned to another study, of yellow fever vaccine responses in identical twins.

This TCR came from a woman younger than 35 in good health. This rearrangement joins TRBV7-9 to TRBJ1-5, with 11 bases fitting TRBD1. Source material: PBMCs. The CDR3 reads CASSLGTGGEGNQPQHF. CDR3 bases: TGTGCCAGCAGCTTAGGGACAGGGGGCGAAGGCAATCAGCCCCAGCATTTT.